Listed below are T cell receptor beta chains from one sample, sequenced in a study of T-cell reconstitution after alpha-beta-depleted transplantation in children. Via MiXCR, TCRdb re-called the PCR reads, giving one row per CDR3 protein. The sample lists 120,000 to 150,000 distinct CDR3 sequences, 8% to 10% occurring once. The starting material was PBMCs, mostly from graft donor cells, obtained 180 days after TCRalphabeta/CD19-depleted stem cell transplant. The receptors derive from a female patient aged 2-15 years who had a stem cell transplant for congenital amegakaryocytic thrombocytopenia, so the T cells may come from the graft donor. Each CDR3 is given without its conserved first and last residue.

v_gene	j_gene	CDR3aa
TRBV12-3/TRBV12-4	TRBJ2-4	ASSLMSWRTKNIQY
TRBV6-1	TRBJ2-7	ASKHSYEQY
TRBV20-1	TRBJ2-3	RGAGGLSDTQY
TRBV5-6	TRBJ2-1	ASSLGWSFSYNEQF
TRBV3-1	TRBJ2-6	ASSGHSGANVLT
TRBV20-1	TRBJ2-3	SARSSLTNSTDTQY
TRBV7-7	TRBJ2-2	ASSFLSGLNTGELF
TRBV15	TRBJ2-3	ATSATRRDTQY
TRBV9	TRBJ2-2	ASSLGLAVNTGELF
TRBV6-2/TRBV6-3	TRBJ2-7	ASSPRTGGGEQY
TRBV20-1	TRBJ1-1	SARDQAAGRTEAF
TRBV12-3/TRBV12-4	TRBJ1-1	ASSWSRGNTEAF
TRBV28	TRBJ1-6	ASSLGRSNSPLH
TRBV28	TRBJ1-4	ASSRPGLSGEKLF
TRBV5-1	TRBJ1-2	ASSLVPNYGYT
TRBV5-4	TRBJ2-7	ASSSPDTYYEQY
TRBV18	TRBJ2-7	ASSPDGRDYEQY
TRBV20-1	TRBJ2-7	SAAAGTGAYEQY
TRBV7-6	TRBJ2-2	ASSSELGLAGDTGELF
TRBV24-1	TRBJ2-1	ATSDSWDSKGYNEQF
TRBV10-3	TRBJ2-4	AIAGGTKNIQY
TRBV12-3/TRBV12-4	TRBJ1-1	ASSRTGLLNTEAF
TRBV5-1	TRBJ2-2	ASTAVFSGELF
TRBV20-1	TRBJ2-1	SAPAMRESSYNEQF
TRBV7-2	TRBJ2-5	ASSLALAGGPSVETQY
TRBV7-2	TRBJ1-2	ASRQGTGSLYGYT
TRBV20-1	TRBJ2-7	SARDIGGEYEQY
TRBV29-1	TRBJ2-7	SALDRSVIGYEQY
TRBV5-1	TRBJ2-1	ASRFHGGLLVNEQF
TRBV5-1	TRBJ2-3	ASSLAVSTDTQY
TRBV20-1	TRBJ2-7	SARERGQGSYEQY
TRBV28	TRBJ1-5	ASNQLRDTGSNQPQH
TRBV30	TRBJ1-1	AWSVRSKPLFTEAF
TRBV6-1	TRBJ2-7	ASSPRPGHSEQY
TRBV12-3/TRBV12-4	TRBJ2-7	ASSPQDYEQY
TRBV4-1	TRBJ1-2	ASSSPGTAVIGYT
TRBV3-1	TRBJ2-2	ASSPMFAGELF
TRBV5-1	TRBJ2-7	ASAITAGSSYEQY
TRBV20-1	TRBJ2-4	SASQGAAKNIQY
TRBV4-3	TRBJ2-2	ASSQAGVSGELF
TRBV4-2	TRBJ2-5	ASSPAGVNQETQY
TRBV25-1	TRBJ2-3	ASSEKGYDTQY
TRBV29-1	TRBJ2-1	SVDHGLAGGLDEQF
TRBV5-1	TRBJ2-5	ASSLDRRAQETQY
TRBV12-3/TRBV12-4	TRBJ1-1	ASSLRGHTEAF